These 30 T cell receptor beta chains were all obtained from the same sample, sequenced in a study of T cells expressing NK-cell markers. Each CDR3 protein gets one entry in TCRdb, which reprocessed the 5' RACE reads and gives no DNA. This sample's table has around 110,000 distinct CDR3 sequences. The sample comprised blood T cells: a sorted CD56 or NKG2C T cell subset, CD4+ or CD8+ T cells, or bulk PBMC T cells (not recorded which). These receptors came from a woman aged 18 to 75 in good health.

The rearrangement joins TRBV7-9 to TRBJ2-2; TCRdb returns TRBD2, unconfirmable since there is no DNA. The CDR3 loop spans 16 amino acids. CDR1 and CDR2 from the germline V gene are SEHNR and FQNEAQ (reference sequence). The CDR3 is CASSLVRAGGTGELFF.

This chain links TRBV29-1 with TRBJ1-1; TCRdb selects TRBD1, and the lack of DNA leaves this call unchecked. This CDR3 contains 13 residues. Germline CDR1 is SQVTM and CDR2 is ANQGSEA. CDR3: CSVDQGAEAEAFF.

This rearrangement joins TRBV12-5 to TRBJ2-1; TCRdb names TRBD2, which stays unverified in the absence of DNA. CDR1 LGHNT and CDR2 FRNRAP come from the germline V gene. This CDR3 region has 13 residues. The CDR3 sequence is CASGFMGGNEQFF.

This sequence joins TRBV19 and TRBJ2-1; TCRdb calls TRBD2, which cannot be checked without DNA. In germline, CDR1 is LNHDA, CDR2 SQIVND (reference sequence). This CDR3 comprises 15 residues. CDR3 sequence: CASSRLAGPYNEQFF. Filled out from reference TRBV19 and TRBJ2-1, the complete variable domain reads DGGITQSPKYLFRKEGQNVTLSCEQNLNHDAMYWYRQDPGQGLRLIYYSQIVNDFQKGDIAEGYSVSREKKESFPLTVTSAQKNPTAFYLCASSRLAGPYNEQFFGPGTRLTVL.

The J gene is TRBJ1-4, the V gene TRBV5-1; the D gene TCRdb calls, TRBD1, cannot be checked with no DNA. Germline CDR1 reads SGHRS; CDR2 reads YFSETQ. The CDR3 loop spans 16 amino acids. Here the CDR3 reads CASGSEQGARNEKLFF.

V is TRBV19 and J is TRBJ1-1; the D call of TRBD1 rests on TCRdb alone, since no DNA is present to check it. Germline-derived CDR1 and CDR2 are LNHDA and SQIVND (reference sequence). The CDR3 covers 13 residues. CDR3 loop: CASSITGGTEAFF.

The genes are TRBV27 and TRBJ2-5. CDR1 is MNHEY, CDR2 SMNVEV, per germline (reference sequence). This CDR3 spans 13 amino acids. The CDR3: CASSFSRQETQYF.

The chain uses TRBV29-1 and TRBJ2-3; no DNA is available, so the TRBD2 call from TCRdb remains unchecked. The germline V gene has CDR1 SQVTM and CDR2 ANQGSEA. The CDR3 loop spans 14 amino acids. The CDR3 region is CSVILAAGTDTQYF.

The rearrangement joins TRBV3-1 to TRBJ2-3; TCRdb's D call of TRBD2 is untestable without DNA. CDR1 and CDR2 (germline): LGHDT, YNNKEL (reference sequence). CDR3 length equals 16 residues. The CDR3 loop reads CASSQWGERDTDTQYF.

The J gene is TRBJ1-1, the V gene TRBV5-4. Germline values: CDR1 SGHNT, CDR2 YYREEE (reference sequence). CDR3 length: 16 residues. CDR3 sequence reads: CASSLGHNLMNTEAFF.

Here the CDR3 reads CATSDPAGTSGLNTGELFF. V is TRBV5-1 and J is TRBJ2-2; the TRBD2 assignment by TCRdb is unverifiable without DNA. This CDR3 region has 19 residues. Germline-derived CDR1 and CDR2 are SGHRS and YFSETQ.

The J gene is TRBJ1-1, the V gene TRBV12-3 or TRBV12-4. The CDR3 runs 12 residues. This CDR3 reads CASSLWNTEAFF.

The chain couples TRBV7-3 to TRBJ2-3; checking the TCRdb D call of TRBD2 is not possible without DNA. The germline CDR1 and CDR2 sequences are SGHTA and FQGTGA. The CDR3 spans 15 residues. CDR3 in amino acids: CASSLLAAGLDTQYF.

The chain employs TRBV20-1 and TRBJ2-5; without DNA, the TCRdb call of TRBD2 cannot be checked. The CDR3 consists of 15 residues. The germline gives CDR1 DFQATT, CDR2 SNEGSKA (reference sequence). The CDR3 is CSARERTSNQETQYF.

This rearrangement joins TRBV24-1 to TRBJ2-1; TCRdb's assignment of TRBD1 cannot be checked, as there is no DNA. In germline, CDR1 is KGHDR, CDR2 SFDVKD. This CDR3 is built from 16 residues. CDR3 loop: CATSDRTGSPYNEQFF.

The chain joins TRBV20-1 to TRBJ2-1; TCRdb selects TRBD2, and the lack of DNA leaves this call unchecked. This CDR3 region has 11 residues. Germline V CDR1 and CDR2: DFQATT, SNEGSKA (reference sequence). The CDR3 spells CSAQRYNEQFF.

The CDR3: CASSWSRNTEAFF. The chain combines TRBV7-9 with TRBJ1-1. The CDR3 contains 13 residues. The germline gives CDR1 SEHNR, CDR2 FQNEAQ (reference sequence).

The chain employs TRBV27 and TRBJ2-3. From germline, CDR1 is MNHEY and CDR2 SMNVEV (reference sequence). This CDR3 comprises 15 residues. CDR3 protein: CASSPDGLNTDTQYF.

The rearrangement uses TRBV28 and TRBJ2-3; TCRdb returns TRBD2, unconfirmable since there is no DNA. CDR3 length: 16 amino acids. Germline CDR1 MDHEN, CDR2 SYDVKM. The CDR3 loop is CASRFIREREADTQYF.

V gene TRBV28 combines with J gene TRBJ2-2; no DNA is available, so the TRBD2 call from TCRdb remains unchecked. The CDR3 spans 14 residues. Germline CDR1 reads MDHEN; CDR2 reads SYDVKM. The CDR3 protein is CASSLRTNTGELFF.

The chain links TRBV6-5 to TRBJ1-4. CDR3 length: 14 amino acids. From germline, CDR1 is MNHEY and CDR2 SVGAGI. CDR3 sequence: CASSYTQPYEKLFF.

The chain combines TRBV4-3 with TRBJ2-1; TCRdb names TRBD1, which stays unverified in the absence of DNA. This CDR3 spans 15 amino acids. Germline-derived CDR1 and CDR2 are LGHNA and YSLEER. The CDR3 loop reads CASSQGGARGNEQFF.

This chain links TRBV20-1 with TRBJ2-5; without DNA, the TCRdb call of TRBD2 cannot be checked. Germline V gene data show CDR1 as DFQATT and CDR2 as SNEGSKA (reference sequence). The CDR3 spans 17 residues. This chain's CDR3 is CSATTLGLAAPQETQYF.

V and J are TRBV5-1 and TRBJ2-7; TCRdb names TRBD2, which stays unverified in the absence of DNA. The CDR3 loop spans 14 amino acids. Germline loops: CDR1 SGHRS, CDR2 YFSETQ. The CDR3 loop reads CASSLGGGNFEQYF.

The V and J genes are TRBV5-1 and TRBJ2-7. The CDR3 sequence is 13 residues long. From germline, CDR1 is SGHRS and CDR2 YFSETQ. CDR3 loop: CASSLLGPYEQYF.

This CDR3 reads CASSLAGNTEAFF. The chain carries TRBV5-1 and TRBJ1-1. The germline gives CDR1 SGHRS, CDR2 YFSETQ. CDR3 size: 13 residues. Based on the CDR3 plus reference TRBV5-1 and TRBJ1-1, the full variable domain is KAGVTQTPRYLIKTRGQQVTLSCSPISGHRSVSWYQQTPGQGLQFLFEYFSETQRNKGNFPGRFSGRQFSNSRSEMNVSTLELGDSALYLCASSLAGNTEAFFGQGTRLTVV.

This chain connects TRBV27 to TRBJ1-1; the TCRdb call, TRBD1, lacks DNA for checking. Germline CDR1 is MNHEY and CDR2 is SMNVEV (reference sequence). The CDR3 loop spans 16 amino acids. Here the CDR3 reads CASSSEGALQSTEAFF.

The CDR3 loop is CAFRGDMETQYF. The chain carries TRBV2 and TRBJ2-5; TCRdb designates TRBD1, a call that cannot be tested without DNA. Germline values: CDR1 SNHLY, CDR2 FYNNEI. CDR3 length: 12 residues.

The genes are TRBV7-9 and TRBJ2-3; TCRdb lists TRBD2, though no DNA is available to test this call. In germline, CDR1 is SEHNR, CDR2 FQNEAQ (reference sequence). This CDR3 has 16 amino acids. The CDR3 sequence: CASSLVPGLAVDTQYF. The whole variable domain, remainder taken from reference TRBV7-9 and TRBJ2-3, is DTGVSQNPRHKITKRGQNVTFRCDPISEHNRLYWYRQTLGQGPEFLTYFQNEAQLEKSRLLSDRFSAERPKGSFSTLEIQRTEQGDSAMYLCASSLVPGLAVDTQYFGPGTRLTVL.

The gene calls are TRBV6-5 and TRBJ2-7. Per germline, CDR1 MNHEY and CDR2 SVGAGI. The CDR3 is made up of 16 amino acids. The CDR3 sequence is CASSYLTAGLAYEQYF.